The subject of this entry is one T cell receptor beta chain. This sample is part of a study of identical twins. CDR3 length: 14 residues. The ends were cut back, 6 bases at V and 2 bases at J, with 14 bases in the middle. Germline V gene data show CDR1 as MGHDK and CDR2 as SYGVNS. A single record per CDR3 protein comes from TCRdb applying MiXCR to the 5' RACE reads. The sample holds 1.5 million to 2 million distinct CDR3 sequences, roughly a third seen once. The donors were all healthy and Caucasian. The sequencing sample was made of cord blood. The sequence came from a newborn girl in good health. V usage is TRBV25-1 and J usage is TRBJ2-7; D is possibly TRBD1 (5 bases). The CDR3 DNA is TGTGCCAGCAGGGCAACAGGTAGCACCTACGAGCAGTACTTC. This translates into CASRATGSTYEQYF.